This paragraph reports one T cell receptor (beta chain). The antigen remains undetermined. The sample holds other DNA sequences that translate to the same CDR3. The protocol was immunoSEQ multiplex PCR, while the TCRdb copy is restricted to in-frame clones and leaves out a portion. The data hold about 33,000 clones, with around 96% observed a single time. This sample was included in a study of circulating and synovial CD4+ cells in juvenile arthritis. Study observations and caveats: These blood cells shared more CDR3 sequences with synovium than bulk blood. CPL and bulk CD4 samples differed at least tenfold in T cell genomes. Measured synovium overlap likely understates the true shared repertoire. Some such blood samples were as oligoclonal as synovium.

V gave up 0 bases and J gave up 3 bases, with 7 bases separating them. CDR3 length: 15 residues. CDR1 and CDR2 (germline): SGDLS, YYNGEE. Sample: CD4+ T cells from blood. The clonotype comes from a human donor with juvenile idiopathic arthritis. The rearrangement links TRBV9 to TRBJ1-6; no clear D gene. CDR3: CASSVALNYNSPLHF. In nucleotides, the CDR3 is TGTGCCAGCAGCGTAGCCCTTAACTATAATTCACCCCTCCACTTT. The variable domain in full, completed from reference TRBV9 and TRBJ1-6, reads DSGVTQTPKHLITATGQRVTLRCSPRSGDLSVYWYQQSLDQGLQFLIQYYNGEERAKGNILERFSAQQFPDLHSELNLSSLELGDSALYFCASSVALNYNSPLHFGNGTRLTVT.